The 5 T cell receptor beta chains given below trace back to one sample, sequenced in a study of T cells in Graves' hyperthyroidism and ophthalmopathy. Amplified TCR beta CDR3 regions derived from RNA transcripts. Carried out on the TCR CDR3, a first-round RT-PCR used the HTBI primer set. TCRdb redid the calling of the multiplex PCR reads with MiXCR, one entry per CDR3 protein. The data contain roughly 400,000 distinct CDR3 sequences, around an eighth of them singletons. The sample consisted of blood. These receptors were taken from a man in his fifties or sixties with Graves' ophthalmopathy.

This clonotype was counted only a few times. The chain carries TRBV11-2 and TRBJ2-7; 10 nucleotides match TRBD2. The CDR3 totals 17 residues. The V gene's germline CDR1 is SGHAT and CDR2 FQNNGV. After removal of 3 bases from V and 0 bases from J, the junction contained 8 bases not matched to a gene. CDR3 sequence (DNA): TGTGCCAGCAGCTTCCATACTAGCGGGAAAAGCTCCTACGAGCAGTACTTC. It specifies CASSFHTSGKSSYEQYF. The full variable domain, in which reference TRBV11-2 and TRBJ2-7 provide the parts outside the CDR3, is EAGVAQSPRYKIIEKRQSVAFWCNPISGHATLYWYQQILGQGPKLLIQFQNNGVVDDSQLPKDRFSAERLKGVDSTLKIQPAKLEDSAVYLCASSFHTSGKSSYEQYFGPGTRLTVT.

The J gene is TRBJ2-5, the V gene TRBV20-1, with D possibly being TRBD1 (6 bases). This CDR3 spans 14 amino acids. Trimming pared 2 bases from V and 1 base from J, leaving 11 bases between. CDR1 and CDR2 from the germline V gene are DFQATT and SNEGSKA (reference sequence). In DNA, the CDR3 is TGCAGTGCTAGAACCAGGGGTTTCCAAGAGACCCAGTACTTC. This encodes CSARTRGFQETQYF.

This clonotype was counted many times. The rearrangement links TRBV7-8 to TRBJ2-2; 7 bases match TRBD1. The CDR3 consists of 16 residues. Germline assignment: CDR1 SGHVS and CDR2 FQNEAQ. With V trimmed by 5 bases and J by 0 bases, 6 bases remained unmatched. CDR3 DNA sequence: TGTGCCAGCAGCCACGACAGGGTAGCGAACACCGGGGAGCTGTTTTTT. Translation gives CASSHDRVANTGELFF.

This clonotype was observed at least ten times. The chain combines TRBV2 with TRBJ2-7; D unclear. Trimming pared 4 bases from V and 3 bases from J, leaving 16 bases between. Germline CDR1 is SNHLY and CDR2 is FYNNEI. The CDR3 sequence is 15 residues long. The CDR3 DNA sequence: TGTGCCAGCAGTGTCACGGAATTAAGAGACTACGAGCAGTACTTC. It translates to CASSVTELRDYEQYF.

The table lists this clonotype with many counts. The chain recombines TRBV3-1 with TRBJ2-7; 8 positions match TRBD2. V lost 2 bases to trimming and J lost 0 bases; unmatched junction nucleotides: 6. The CDR3 has 16 amino acids. Germline CDR1 is LGHDT and CDR2 is YNNKEL (reference sequence). CDR3 region: CASSQHTSGISYEQYF. The CDR3 coding sequence is TGTGCCAGCAGCCAACACACTAGCGGAATCTCCTACGAGCAGTACTTC.